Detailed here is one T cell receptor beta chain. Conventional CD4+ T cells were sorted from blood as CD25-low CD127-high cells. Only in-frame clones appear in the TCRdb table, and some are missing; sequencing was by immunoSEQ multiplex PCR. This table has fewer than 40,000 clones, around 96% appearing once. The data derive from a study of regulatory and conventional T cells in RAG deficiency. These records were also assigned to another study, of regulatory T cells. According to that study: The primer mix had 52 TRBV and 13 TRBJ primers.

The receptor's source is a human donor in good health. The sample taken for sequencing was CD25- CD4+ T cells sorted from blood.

CDR3 nucleotides: TGTGCCATCAGTGGAGGGGGCAGGGGGTTACACTTGAACACTGAAGCTTTCTTT. Encoded protein: CAISGGGRGLHLNTEAFF. The rearrangement links TRBV10-3 to TRBJ1-1; 7 bases line up with TRBD1. The germline V gene has CDR1 ENHRY and CDR2 SYGVKD. Germline trimming cut 4 bases from V and 0 bases from J; bases unmatched to any gene: 14. CDR3 size: 18 residues.